This record covers a single T cell receptor beta chain. What it recognizes is unknown. This entry comes from a study of shared clonotypes between healthy human individuals. Study-wide results and caveats: Generation of non-shared clonotypes was less probable than generation of clonotypes shared by all four donors. About 5% of naive CD4 clonotypes were shared across a handful of donors.

The CDR3 is 16 amino acids. Germline CDR1 and CDR2: MNHEY and SVGAGI. V lost 0 bases and J 5 bases, leaving 17 bases between the germline ends. The method was immunoSEQ multiplex PCR; TCRdb's version includes in-frame clones alone and lacks a portion of them. This table has roughly 2.5 million clones, just over 90% appearing once. V and J are TRBV6-5 and TRBJ2-7, with a possible D match to TRBD2 (6 bases). The sample consisted of naive CD4+ T cells sorted from blood. The subset was: CD45RA+ positively selected. This TCR was recovered from a man aged 18 to 30 in good health. DNA of the CDR3: TGTGCCAGCAGTTACTCGATGGGAGGATTACTCAACGAGCAGTACTTC. This codes for CASSYSMGGLLNEQYF.